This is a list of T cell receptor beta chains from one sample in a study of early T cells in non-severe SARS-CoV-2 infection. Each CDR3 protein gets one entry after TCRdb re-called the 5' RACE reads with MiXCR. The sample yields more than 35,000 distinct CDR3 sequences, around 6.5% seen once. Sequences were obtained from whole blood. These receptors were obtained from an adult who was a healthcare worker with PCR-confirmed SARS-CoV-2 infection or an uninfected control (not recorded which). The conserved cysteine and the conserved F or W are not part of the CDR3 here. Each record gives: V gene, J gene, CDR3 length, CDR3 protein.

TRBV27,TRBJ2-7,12,ASSLRDGPYEQY
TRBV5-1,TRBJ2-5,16,ASSLASMTSGRAETQY
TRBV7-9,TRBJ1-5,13,ASSLGRRPGEPQH
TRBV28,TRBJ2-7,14,ASSLSGGRPSGEQY
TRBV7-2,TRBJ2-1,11,ASSFLQGYEQF
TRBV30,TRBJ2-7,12,AWRDIDRAYEQY
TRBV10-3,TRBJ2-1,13,AISESTGVDNEQF
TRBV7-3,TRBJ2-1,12,ASSLSGTRHEQF
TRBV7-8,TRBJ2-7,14,ASSLALLAGDPEQY
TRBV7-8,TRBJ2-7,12,ASSLYASSYEQY
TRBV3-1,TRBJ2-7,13,ASSLTPGTGDEQY
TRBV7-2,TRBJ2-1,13,ASSLVSSNYNEQF
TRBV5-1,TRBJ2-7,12,ASSQGQGPYEQY
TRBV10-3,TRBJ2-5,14,AIRDRDRGTQETQY
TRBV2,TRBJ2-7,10,ASIGPSYEQY
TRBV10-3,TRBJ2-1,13,AISESLLPLNEQF
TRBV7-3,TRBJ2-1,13,ASSREGSKTDEQF
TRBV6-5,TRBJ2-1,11,ASSWDSGNEQF
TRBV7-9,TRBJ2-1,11,ASSPKGPNEQF
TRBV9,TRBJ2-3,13,ASDLAGGMTVTQY
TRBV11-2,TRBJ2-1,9,ASSLLNEQF
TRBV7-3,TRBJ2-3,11,ASSPPGGDTQY
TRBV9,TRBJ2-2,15,ASSVASSPIYTGELF
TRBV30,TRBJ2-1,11,AWRATQREKQF
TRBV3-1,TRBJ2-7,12,ASSQGGRGYEQY
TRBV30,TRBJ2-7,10,AWALQLNEQY
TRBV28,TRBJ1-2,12,ASTPLDSSYGYT
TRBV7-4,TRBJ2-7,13,ASSLVGLTRGEQY
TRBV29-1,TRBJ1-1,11,SVEGQGNTEAF
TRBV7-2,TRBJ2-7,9,ASSGVYEQY
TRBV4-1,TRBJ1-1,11,ASQPSGYTEAF
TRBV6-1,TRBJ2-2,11,ASRLTGTRELF
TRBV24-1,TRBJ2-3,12,ATQGGASTDTQY
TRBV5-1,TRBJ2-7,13,ASSAWTGVAYEQY
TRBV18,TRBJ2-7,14,ASSPVLRDGTYEQY
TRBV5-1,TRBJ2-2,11,ASSSYSAGELF
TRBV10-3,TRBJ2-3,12,AISESTGTDTQY
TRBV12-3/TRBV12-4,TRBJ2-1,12,ASSPYDGYNEQF
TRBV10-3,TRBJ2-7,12,AISESFRANEQY
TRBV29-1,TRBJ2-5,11,SVEGLGQETQY
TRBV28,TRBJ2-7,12,ASIRTGYSYEQY
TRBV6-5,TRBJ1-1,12,ASSYGGTGTEAF
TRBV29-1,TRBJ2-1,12,SVATAESYNEQF
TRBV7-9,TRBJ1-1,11,ASSLPMGLSAF
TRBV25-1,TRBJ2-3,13,ASSDGGQSTDTQY
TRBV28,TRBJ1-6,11,ASTDFSNSPLH
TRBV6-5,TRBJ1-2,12,ASSRGTDNYGYT